This T cell receptor (beta chain) was sequenced for a study of blood T cell repertoires in COVID-19. Produced via immunoSEQ multiplex PCR; TCRdb's table is partial and in-frame only. The sample has some 98,000 clones, approximately 79% seen once. The CDR3 extends over 15 amino acids. V shed 3 bases and J 4 bases; nucleotides not matched to a gene: 8. Germline V CDR1 and CDR2: SGHKS, YYEKEE (reference sequence). This TCR was sampled from a man between 65 and 80 years old with active or convalescent COVID-19. Sequenced: peripheral blood. The chain joins TRBV5-5 to TRBJ2-5, with 8 positions matching TRBD2. CDR3 residues: CASSSSGGTIETQYF. The CDR3 DNA reads as TGTGCCAGCAGCTCAAGCGGGGGCACAATAGAGACCCAGTACTTC.